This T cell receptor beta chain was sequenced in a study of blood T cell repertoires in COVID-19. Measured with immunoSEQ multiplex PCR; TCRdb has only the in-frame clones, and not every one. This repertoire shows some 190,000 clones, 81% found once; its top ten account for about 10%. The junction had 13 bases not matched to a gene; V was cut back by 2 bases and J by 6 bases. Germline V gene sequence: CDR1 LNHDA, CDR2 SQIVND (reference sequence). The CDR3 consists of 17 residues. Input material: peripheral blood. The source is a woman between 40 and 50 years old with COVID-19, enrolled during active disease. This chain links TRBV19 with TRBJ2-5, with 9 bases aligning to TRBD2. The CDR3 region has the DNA TGTGCCAGTAGTATACAAGTGAGCGGACTAGCGAGGCAGACCCAGTACTTC. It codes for CASSIQVSGLARQTQYF.